This T cell receptor beta chain was sequenced during a study of shared clonotypes between healthy human individuals. Some clones are missing from TCRdb's copy, which holds only in-frame ones; the method was immunoSEQ multiplex PCR. The repertoire has millions of clones, approximately 94% of them found once; the top ten carry around 1.7%. Only CD45RO-negative cells positively selected for CCR7 counted as naive CD8 cells, so terminally differentiated effector memory CD45RA+ cells were excluded. The specimen was naive CD8+ T cells from PBMCs. This clonotype was obtained from a man younger than 35 in good health. Some clones in this sample may be carry-over from other donors' samples.

The CDR3 region is CASSGPPPGGIVDTDTQYF. CDR3 DNA sequence: TGTGCCAGCAGCGGACCCCCTCCGGGAGGAATCGTCGACACAGATACGCAGTATTTT. The chain is built from TRBV7-2 and TRBJ2-3; 7 positions agree with TRBD2. The V gene's germline CDR1 is SGHTA and CDR2 FQGNSA. The CDR3 is made up of 19 amino acids. V lost 5 bases, J lost 2 bases, and 19 bases stayed unmatched. Complete variable domain (other parts from reference TRBV7-2 and TRBJ2-3): GAGVSQSPSNKVTEKGKDVELRCDPISGHTALYWYRQSLGQGLEFLIYFQGNSAPDKSGLPSDRFSAERTGGSVSTLTIQRTQQEDSAVYLCASSGPPPGGIVDTDTQYFGPGTRLTVL.